A single sample is the source of the 32 T cell receptor beta chains below, sequenced in a study of shared clonotypes between healthy human individuals. Data came from immunoSEQ multiplex PCR; TCRdb stores just in-frame clones and leaves some out. The repertoire holds fewer than 2.5 million clones, with 93% as singletons. Sequenced input: naive CD4+ T cells from PBMCs. Documented subset: CD45RA+ positively selected. The receptors stem from a man aged 18-30 years in good health. Some clones in this sample may be carry-over from other donors' samples.

The chain couples TRBV12-2 to TRBJ2-7; TRBD2, the table's D call, was not compared with the DNA. TRBV12-2 constitutes a pseudogene. This CDR3 spans 13 amino acids. The CDR3 loop is CASRLAETYEQYF. In DNA, the CDR3 is TGTGCAAGTCGCTTGGCGGAGACCTACGAGCAGTACTTC.

Here the CDR3 DNA reads TGTGCCATGCGGTCCTCCTATAATTCACCCCTCCACTTT. Its translation: CAMRSSYNSPLHF. The chain links TRBV7-2 to TRBJ1-6; D gene uncertain. The V gene lost 10 bases and the J gene lost 0 bases, with 7 bases spanning the gap. CDR3 length: 13 residues. Germline values: CDR1 SGHTA, CDR2 FQGNSA. Full variable domain (remainder filled in from reference TRBV7-2 and TRBJ1-6): GAGVSQSPSNKVTEKGKDVELRCDPISGHTALYWYRQSLGQGLEFLIYFQGNSAPDKSGLPSDRFSAERTGGSVSTLTIQRTQQEDSAVYLCAMRSSYNSPLHFGNGTRLTVT.

The chain uses TRBV7-9 and TRBJ1-3; the match to TRBD1 covers 7 bases. Losses at the gene ends were 2 bases for V and 3 bases for J; bases not matched to a gene: 7. Looked up from germline, CDR1 is SEHNR and CDR2 is FQNEAQ (reference sequence). This CDR3 region has 16 residues. The CDR3 sequence: CASSLLGQRRGNTIYF. DNA for the CDR3: TGTGCCAGCAGCTTATTGGGACAGAGACGTGGAAACACCATATATTTT.

V and J are TRBV19 and TRBJ1-1, with no clear D. This CDR3 comprises 14 residues. Germline CDR1 and CDR2: LNHDA and SQIVND (reference sequence). Trimming stripped 4 bases from V and 0 bases from J, with 9 bases between. The CDR3 DNA reads as TGTGCCAGTAGTACGCAGTTCATGAACACTGAAGCTTTCTTT. This encodes CASSTQFMNTEAFF.

The V and J genes are TRBV6-6 and TRBJ2-7, with D perhaps matching TRBD2 (7 bases). This CDR3 contains 12 residues. Germline-derived CDR1 and CDR2 are MNHNY and SVGAGI (reference sequence). Between the trimmed V and J ends, which lost 8 bases and 2 bases, there was a span of 10 bases. The CDR3 bases are TGTGCCAGCCGAGGGGGGGCCTACGAGCAGTACTTC. Its translation: CASRGGAYEQYF.

This chain uses TRBV10-3 with TRBJ1-2; the match to TRBD1 covers 10 bases. V shed 6 bases and J 1 base; nucleotides not matched to a gene: 5. Germline loops: CDR1 ENHRY, CDR2 SYGVKD. This CDR3 spans 15 amino acids. CDR3 nucleotides: TGTGCCATCAGGGCGACAGGGGGCTTTAACTATGGCTACACCTTC. Translating gives CAIRATGGFNYGYTF.

The chain uses TRBV2 and TRBJ2-7, with 7 bases lining up with TRBD1. Germline loops: CDR1 SNHLY, CDR2 FYNNEI. This CDR3 is 13 amino acids long. V was clipped by 6 bases and J by 7 bases; unmatched bases: 9. CDR3 bases: TGTGCCAGCAGACGCCAGGGGGTGAGTGAGCAGTACTTC. Its protein is CASRRQGVSEQYF. Combining the CDR3 with reference TRBV2 and TRBJ2-7 gives the whole variable domain EPEVTQTPSHQVTQMGQEVILRCVPISNHLYFYWYRQILGQKVEFLVSFYNNEISEKSEIFDDQFSVERPDGSNFTLKIRSTKLEDSAMYFCASRRQGVSEQYFGPGTRLTVT.

V is TRBV4-1 and J is TRBJ2-3; a weak D match, TRBD2 (6 bases). CDR1 and CDR2 (germline): MGHRA, YSYEKL. Trimming took 1 base from V and 8 from J, leaving 7 bases between them. This CDR3 is 12 amino acids long. DNA of the CDR3: TGCGCCAGCAGCCAAGTGGGGGGTACGCAGTATTTT. Protein: CASSQVGGTQYF.

This clone was counted a single time. The chain recombines TRBV5-6 with TRBJ1-2; D is unclear. The CDR3 is 15 residues long. In germline, CDR1 is SGHDT, CDR2 YYEEEE. Deletions cut 2 bases from V and 4 bases from J, with 15 bases between. The CDR3 protein is CASSFETAVGYGYTF. The CDR3 DNA follows: TGTGCCAGCAGCTTTGAGACGGCGGTCGGCTATGGCTACACCTTC.

On this clone: The sample contains more than one DNA sequence encoding this CDR3. This chain joins TRBV5-1 and TRBJ1-2; a possible D gene is TRBD1 (5 bases). V was cut by 4 bases and J by 4 bases, with 11 bases left in between. Germline V gives CDR1 SGHRS, CDR2 YFSETQ. The CDR3 sequence is 13 residues long. The CDR3 loop reads CASSRDSTYGYTF. CDR3 DNA sequence: TGCGCCAGCAGCCGTGACAGCACCTATGGCTACACCTTC.

This clone was seen once. J is TRBJ1-4 and V is TRBV11-2, with D unclear. The CDR3 contains 13 residues. Germline CDR1 reads SGHAT; CDR2 reads FQNNGV. V lost 2 bases to trimming and J lost 10 bases, with 11 bases between them. The CDR3, as DNA: TGTGCCAGCAGCTTACCCGCAAATATAAAACTGTTTTTT. Translating it yields CASSLPANIKLFF.

CDR3 nucleotide sequence: TGTGCCAGCAGCCGGGGACTAGCGGGTGACAATGAGCAGTTCTTC. Amino acid sequence: CASSRGLAGDNEQFF. The chain links TRBV11-3 to TRBJ2-1; TRBD2 agrees at 12 bases. This CDR3 comprises 15 residues. V trimming: 5 bases; J trimming: 5 bases; junction bases outside the gene matches: 4. The germline gives CDR1 SGHNT, CDR2 YENEEA.

This chain connects TRBV7-2 to TRBJ2-7; 11 nucleotides align to TRBD2. V shed 5 bases, J shed 3 bases, and the junction held 9 bases outside the gene matches. The germline V gene has CDR1 SGHTA and CDR2 FQGNSA. This CDR3 has 16 amino acids. The CDR3: CASSPWGLAELYEQYF. CDR3 nucleotides: TGTGCCAGCAGCCCATGGGGACTAGCGGAGCTCTACGAGCAGTACTTC.

The CDR3 nucleotides are TGTGCCAGCAGTGAATCGATACAGGGGGACACTGAAGCTTTCTTT. Translated, it gives CASSESIQGDTEAFF. V is TRBV25-1 and J is TRBJ1-1, with TRBD1 identical over 8 bases. CDR3 length: 15 amino acids. Trimming cost V 1 base and J 3 bases; bases outside gene matches: 4. CDR1 and CDR2 (germline): MGHDK, SYGVNS.

V usage is TRBV20-1 and J usage is TRBJ1-2, with D possibly being TRBD1 (6 bases). Per germline, CDR1 DFQATT and CDR2 SNEGSKA (reference sequence). V lost 6 bases and J 6 bases, leaving 11 bases between the germline ends. The CDR3 totals 11 residues. Here the CDR3 reads CSAGEGDGYTF. The DNA for the CDR3 is TGCAGTGCCGGGGAGGGGGATGGCTACACCTTC.

This chain connects TRBV7-2 to TRBJ1-4, with D possibly TRBD1 on 6 matching bases. V was shortened by 8 bases and J by 2 bases, with 12 bases between the two germline ends. The CDR3 length is 14 residues. Germline-derived CDR1 and CDR2 are SGHTA and FQGNSA. The chain's CDR3 is CASQKGVTNEKLFF. The CDR3 nucleotides are TGTGCCAGCCAAAAGGGGGTTACTAATGAAAAACTGTTTTTT.

The chain joins TRBV6-1 to TRBJ2-7; 7 bases agree with TRBD1. From germline, CDR1 is MNHNS and CDR2 SASEGT. CDR3 length: 13 residues. Trimming took 7 bases from V and 3 from J; bases not matched to a gene: 6. The CDR3 protein is CASTRDRHYEQYF. CDR3 nucleotides: TGTGCCAGCACTCGGGACAGACACTACGAGCAGTACTTC.

Worth noting for this clone: Additional DNA sequences in this sample encode the identical CDR3. The genes are TRBV6-1 and TRBJ2-7; D is undetermined. V was trimmed by 1 base and J by 4 bases, leaving 5 bases between them. CDR1 and CDR2 (germline): MNHNS, SASEGT. The CDR3 consists of 12 residues. The CDR3, as DNA: TGTGCCAGCAGTGAAGGGGGATACGAGCAGTACTTC. It specifies CASSEGGYEQYF.

The gene calls are TRBV5-1 and TRBJ2-3; a possible D gene is TRBD2 (5 bases). The germline V and J ends were trimmed by 3 bases and 3 bases, with 5 bases remaining between them. Germline CDR1 SGHRS, CDR2 YFSETQ. The CDR3 sequence is 12 residues long. This CDR3 reads CASSWTTDTQYF. The CDR3 coding sequence is TGCGCCAGCAGCTGGACTACAGATACGCAGTATTTT. Full variable domain (remainder filled in from reference TRBV5-1 and TRBJ2-3): KAGVTQTPRYLIKTRGQQVTLSCSPISGHRSVSWYQQTPGQGLQFLFEYFSETQRNKGNFPGRFSGRQFSNSRSEMNVSTLELGDSALYLCASSWTTDTQYFGPGTRLTVL.

V is TRBV28 and J is TRBJ1-4; maybe TRBD1 (5 bases). CDR1 MDHEN and CDR2 SYDVKM come from the germline V gene. Trimming shortened V by 3 bases and J by 16 bases, and 12 bases separated the two germline ends. The CDR3 consists of 11 residues. DNA of the CDR3: TGTGCCAGCAGTTTTAACAGGATAGAGTTTTTT. It specifies CASSFNRIEFF.

The chain carries TRBV16 and TRBJ1-2; D is ambiguous. Germline CDR1 KGHSY, CDR2 FQNENV. The CDR3 has 14 amino acids. Trimming stripped 0 bases from V and 2 bases from J, with 7 bases between. Here the CDR3 reads CASSQSATNYGYTF. CDR3 coding DNA: TGTGCCAGCAGCCAATCGGCAACGAACTATGGCTACACCTTC.

The rearrangement links TRBV15 to TRBJ1-2, with a possible D match to TRBD1 (6 bases). The CDR3 is 13 amino acids. V was shortened by 0 bases and J by 8 bases, with 10 bases between the two germline ends. Germline loops: CDR1 LNHNV, CDR2 YYDKDF (reference sequence). The CDR3 region has the DNA TGTGCCACCAGCAGAGACCAGGGGAGGGGCTACACCTTC. This sequence encodes CATSRDQGRGYTF.

The V gene is TRBV5-1, the J gene TRBJ2-4; TRBD1 aligns across 10 bases. V was pared by 0 bases and J by 5 bases, with 5 bases of the junction left unmatched. Per the germline V gene, CDR1 is SGHRS and CDR2 is YFSETQ. The CDR3 totals 16 residues. CDR3: CASSLGWDRGENIQYF. The CDR3 DNA reads as TGCGCCAGCAGCTTGGGATGGGACAGGGGAGAAAACATTCAGTACTTC.

A word on this clone: Additional DNA sequences in this sample encode the identical CDR3. The rearrangement joins TRBV9 to TRBJ2-5, with 9 bases aligning to TRBD2. Per the germline V gene, CDR1 is SGDLS and CDR2 is YYNGEE. V lost 0 bases, J lost 1 base, and 4 bases stayed unmatched. The CDR3 length is 16 residues. CDR3 sequence (DNA): TGTGCCAGCAGCGTAGGGCTAGCGGGGTCCCAAGAGACCCAGTACTTC. Translating gives CASSVGLAGSQETQYF. Full variable domain (rest looked up from reference TRBV9 and TRBJ2-5): DSGVTQTPKHLITATGQRVTLRCSPRSGDLSVYWYQQSLDQGLQFLIQYYNGEERAKGNILERFSAQQFPDLHSELNLSSLELGDSALYFCASSVGLAGSQETQYFGPGTRLLVL.

The J gene is TRBJ1-2, the V gene TRBV6-1; D call uncertain. Germline loops: CDR1 MNHNS, CDR2 SASEGT. Deletions cut 6 bases from V and 8 bases from J, with 22 bases between. There are 15 residues in the CDR3. Here the CDR3 reads CASRGDRVPAGGYTF. CDR3 nucleotides: TGTGCCAGCAGGGGAGACCGAGTCCCGGCTGGAGGCTACACCTTC.

This sequence joins TRBV6-6 and TRBJ1-5; 9 bases fit TRBD1. The CDR3 is 16 amino acids. The germline gives CDR1 MNHNY, CDR2 SVGAGI (reference sequence). V was pared by 4 bases and J by 6 bases, with 10 bases of the junction left unmatched. CDR3 DNA: TGTGCCAGCAGTTCGTCCCGGGACAGGGCAGGTCAGCCCCAGCATTTT. As protein: CASSSSRDRAGQPQHF.

The gene calls are TRBV11-2 and TRBJ2-1; no firm D call. V lost 2 bases and J lost 10, with 9 bases in between. This CDR3 comprises 12 residues. Germline loops: CDR1 SGHAT, CDR2 FQNNGV. The CDR3 DNA sequence: TGTGCCAGCAGCTTAACGCGGACGGAGCAGTTCTTC. Amino acid sequence: CASSLTRTEQFF.

Regarding this clone: Other DNA sequences from this sample encode an identical CDR3 as well. The chain has TRBV7-6 and TRBJ2-1; 8 positions agree with TRBD2. Germline V gene data show CDR1 as SGHVS and CDR2 as FNYEAQ. The CDR3 runs 16 residues. After removal of 0 bases from V and 4 bases from J, the junction contained 5 bases not matched to a gene. CDR3 bases: TGTGCCAGCAGCTTAGCCCCTGCGGGGGGTTACAATGAGCAGTTCTTC. Translation gives CASSLAPAGGYNEQFF.

This chain uses TRBV5-4 with TRBJ2-5, with D possibly TRBD1 on 5 matching bases. Trimming removed 0 bases at V and 5 bases at J, with 11 bases between. The CDR3 has 14 residues. Germline V CDR1 and CDR2: SGHNT, YYREEE (reference sequence). CDR3 region: CASSLDQGSETQYF. CDR3 nucleotides: TGTGCCAGCAGCTTGGACCAGGGAAGCGAGACCCAGTACTTC. Based on the CDR3 plus reference TRBV5-4 and TRBJ2-5, the full variable domain is ETGVTQSPTHLIKTRGQQVTLRCSSQSGHNTVSWYQQALGQGPQFIFQYYREEENGRGNFPPRFSGLQFPNYSSELNVNALELDDSALYLCASSLDQGSETQYFGPGTRLLVL.

This chain joins TRBV9 and TRBJ1-4; D not resolved. The CDR3 totals 16 residues. Trimming took 0 bases from V and 0 from J, leaving 9 bases between them. Germline values: CDR1 SGDLS, CDR2 YYNGEE. The CDR3 sequence: CASSVAPRATNEKLFF. Here the CDR3 DNA reads TGTGCCAGCAGCGTAGCCCCAAGGGCAACTAATGAAAAACTGTTTTTT.

DNA of the CDR3: TGTGCCAGCAGCCCGACAGCGAACACTGAAGCTTTCTTT. It is translated as CASSPTANTEAFF. The chain links TRBV7-9 to TRBJ1-1; perhaps TRBD1 as D (5 bases). Germline V gene sequence: CDR1 SEHNR, CDR2 FQNEAQ (reference sequence). Trimming removed 5 bases from V and 1 base from J, with 8 bases in between. The CDR3 is 13 amino acids.

The V gene is TRBV7-3, the J gene TRBJ2-1, with D tentatively TRBD2 (5 bases). Germline CDR1 reads SGHTA; CDR2 reads FQGTGA. The CDR3 is made up of 14 amino acids. V shed 3 bases and J shed 8 bases, with 14 bases lying between them. The CDR3 spells CASSFNPEAHEQFF. In nucleotides, the CDR3 is TGTGCCAGCAGCTTCAATCCGGAGGCGCATGAGCAGTTCTTC. The entire variable domain, with the rest obtained from reference TRBV7-3 and TRBJ2-1, is as follows: GAGVSQTPSNKVTEKGKYVELRCDPISGHTALYWYRQSLGQGPEFLIYFQGTGAADDSGLPNDRFFAVRPEGSVSTLKIQRTERGDSAVYLCASSFNPEAHEQFFGPGTRLTVL.